These 15 T cell receptor beta chains came from one sample sequenced in a study of OX40 agonist ivuxolimab in advanced cancers. Library method: the immunoSEQ multiplex PCR assay. Entries here come from immuneACCESS through TCRdb and include only in-frame sequences with V and J called. Some clones fail to appear in such tables; in the studies checked, an unresolved V gene covers under half of the shortfall, and the cause of the remainder is unknown. The sample has about 62,000 clones on record, roughly 85% of them singletons. Of the sample, under 5% is held by the ten largest clones. The sample here was CD4+ or CD8+ T cells sorted from blood, taken in a trial of the OX40 agonist ivuxolimab. All receptors come from an adult with an advanced solid tumor such as melanoma, head and neck, liver or kidney cancer.

The chain uses TRBV6-5 and TRBJ2-7, with D uncertain. Trimming pared 1 base from V and 5 bases from J, leaving 3 bases between. This CDR3 contains 11 residues. CDR1 and CDR2 from the germline V gene are MNHEY and SVGAGI. CDR3 DNA sequence: TGTGCCAGCAGTTACTGGGACGAGCAGTACTTC. Protein product: CASSYWDEQYF.

The CDR3 nucleotides read TGTGCCAGCAGTTTATCCGGGGGATTGGATTCACCCCTCCACTTT. Amino acid sequence: CASSLSGGLDSPLHF. This chain uses TRBV27 with TRBJ1-6, with D tentatively TRBD1 (5 bases). This CDR3 has 15 amino acids. Deletions cut 0 bases from V and 8 bases from J, with 11 bases between. Per germline, CDR1 MNHEY and CDR2 SMNVEV (reference sequence).

This clone was seen a handful of times. The J gene is TRBJ2-7, the V gene TRBV5-1, with 9 bases matching TRBD1. The trim removed 0 bases at V and 3 bases at J, leaving 1 base unmatched. The CDR3 runs 14 residues. The V gene's germline CDR1 is SGHRS and CDR2 YFSETQ. CDR3 in DNA: TGCGCCAGCAGCTTGGCGGGACAGGGCTACGAGCAGTACTTC. Translation gives CASSLAGQGYEQYF.

V usage is TRBV19 and J usage is TRBJ2-2; either TRBD1 or TRBD2 may fit D (5 bases each). CDR1 and CDR2 (germline): LNHDA, SQIVND (reference sequence). V lost 3 bases and J 9 bases, leaving 14 bases between the germline ends. The CDR3 loop spans 14 amino acids. CDR3 region: CASSIGHGKRELFF. The CDR3, as DNA: TGTGCCAGTAGTATCGGACACGGGAAGAGGGAGCTGTTTTTT.

This chain connects TRBV5-6 to TRBJ2-5; 10 positions match TRBD1. This CDR3 has 15 residues. CDR1 is SGHDT and CDR2 is YYEEEE in the germline V gene. The trim removed 4 bases at V and 5 bases at J, leaving 8 bases unmatched. CDR3 DNA sequence: TGTGCCAGCAGCCCCGGGACAGGGGTCTTGGAGACCCAGTACTTC. It translates to CASSPGTGVLETQYF.

This chain joins TRBV19 and TRBJ1-3; TRBD1 matches at 8 bases. The CDR3 is made up of 14 amino acids. In germline, CDR1 is LNHDA, CDR2 SQIVND (reference sequence). The J segment lost 3 bases and the V segment lost 8 bases, leaving 6 bases of the junction unmatched. The CDR3 nucleotides read TGTGCCAGTGCGCAGGGGGCGCATGGAAACACCATATATTTT. This sequence encodes CASAQGAHGNTIYF.

This sequence joins TRBV14 and TRBJ1-1; a possible D gene is TRBD1 (5 bases). The CDR3 covers 14 residues. V lost 4 bases, J lost 5 bases, and 14 bases lay in between. The V gene's germline CDR1 is SGHDN and CDR2 FVKESK. For the CDR3, the DNA is TGTGCCAGCAGCCCGAGAGACAGTAGAACTGAAGCTTTCTTT. This gives the protein CASSPRDSRTEAFF.

V is TRBV28 and J is TRBJ1-4; 9 nucleotides match TRBD1. The CDR3 runs to 14 residues. V lost 6 bases and J lost 10; bases outside the gene matches: 9. Germline CDR1 and CDR2: MDHEN and SYDVKM. CDR3 region: CASSQGGQGGKLFF. CDR3 in DNA: TGTGCCAGCAGCCAAGGGGGACAGGGTGGAAAACTGTTTTTT.

The J gene is TRBJ1-5, the V gene TRBV28; no clear D. The V gene's germline CDR1 is MDHEN and CDR2 SYDVKM. Trimming cost V 2 bases and J 0 bases, with 2 bases left between them. The CDR3 has 13 amino acids. DNA of the CDR3: TGTGCCAGCAGTTTAGATAGCAATCAGCCCCAGCATTTT. Translation gives CASSLDSNQPQHF.

The J gene is TRBJ2-2, the V gene TRBV6-6; no firm D call. The V end lost 10 bases, the J end lost 1 base, and 10 bases lay between the germline ends. The CDR3 sequence is 13 residues long. Germline lookup yields CDR1 MNHNY and CDR2 SVGAGI (reference sequence). CDR3 DNA sequence: TGTGCCACGTTGGAAGTGAACACCGGGGAGCTGTTTTTT. As protein: CATLEVNTGELFF.

This clone was counted between two and nine times. The sample carries other DNA sequences with the same CDR3. J is TRBJ1-5 and V is TRBV19; D uncertain. The CDR3 is 12 amino acids. Germline-derived CDR1 and CDR2 are LNHDA and SQIVND (reference sequence). V lost 5 bases and J lost 4, with 6 bases in between. The CDR3 DNA follows: TGTGCCAGTAGTCCAAGGAATCAGCCCCAGCATTTT. This codes for CASSPRNQPQHF. The full variable domain, rest sourced from reference TRBV19 and TRBJ1-5, is DGGITQSPKYLFRKEGQNVTLSCEQNLNHDAMYWYRQDPGQGLRLIYYSQIVNDFQKGDIAEGYSVSREKKESFPLTVTSAQKNPTAFYLCASSPRNQPQHFGDGTRLSIL.

The CDR3 DNA reads TGTGCCAGCAATGCGGGACAAGAGACCCAGTACTTC. Amino acids: CASNAGQETQYF. The chain is built from TRBV28 and TRBJ2-5; TRBD2 is a possible D gene (6 bases). The CDR3 is made up of 12 amino acids. In germline, CDR1 is MDHEN, CDR2 SYDVKM. With 7 bases removed from V and 2 bases from J, the gap between germline ends came to 8 bases.

The chain combines TRBV6-5 with TRBJ2-3; the D gene is possibly TRBD1 (6 bases). This CDR3 has 13 residues. Germline V gene sequence: CDR1 MNHEY, CDR2 SVGAGI. Trimming left V 4 bases short and J 6 bases short, with 11 bases between. The CDR3 region is CASSLQGSDTQYF. The CDR3 coding sequence is TGTGCCAGCAGTTTACAGGGTTCGGATACGCAGTATTTT.

This clone has only one observation. The chain is built from TRBV5-5 and TRBJ2-5; D gene uncertain. The CDR3 runs to 14 residues. CDR1 SGHKS and CDR2 YYEKEE come from the germline V gene (reference sequence). V lost 0 bases, J lost 5 bases, and 11 bases lay in between. The CDR3 sequence is CASSLGTTPETQYF. CDR3 coding DNA: TGTGCCAGCAGCTTGGGGACGACTCCTGAGACCCAGTACTTC.

This clone was recorded a few times. The CDR3 loop reads CASSWDRAGDPQHF. CDR3 DNA sequence: TGCGCCAGCAGCTGGGACAGGGCGGGGGATCCCCAGCATTTT. The chain combines TRBV5-1 with TRBJ1-5, with TRBD1 matching 9 bases. The CDR3 sequence is 14 residues long. With 3 bases clipped from V and 10 bases from J, the junction kept 8 bases outside the gene matches. Germline lookup yields CDR1 SGHRS and CDR2 YFSETQ.